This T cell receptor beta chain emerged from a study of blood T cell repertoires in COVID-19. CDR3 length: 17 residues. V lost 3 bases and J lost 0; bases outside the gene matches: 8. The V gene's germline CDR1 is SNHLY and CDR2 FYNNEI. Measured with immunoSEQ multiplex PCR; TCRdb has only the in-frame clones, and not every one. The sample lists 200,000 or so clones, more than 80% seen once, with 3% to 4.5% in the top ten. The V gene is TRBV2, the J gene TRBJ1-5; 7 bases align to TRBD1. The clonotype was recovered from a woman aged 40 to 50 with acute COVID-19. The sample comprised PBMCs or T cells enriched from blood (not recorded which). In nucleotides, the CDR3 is TGTGCCAGCAGTGAGACAGGGTCCCATTATAGCAATCAGCCCCAGCATTTT. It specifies CASSETGSHYSNQPQHF. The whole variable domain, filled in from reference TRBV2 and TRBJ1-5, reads EPEVTQTPSHQVTQMGQEVILRCVPISNHLYFYWYRQILGQKVEFLVSFYNNEISEKSEIFDDQFSVERPDGSNFTLKIRSTKLEDSAMYFCASSETGSHYSNQPQHFGDGTRLSIL.